This is a list of T cell receptor beta chains from one sample in a study of post-analysis software for immune sequencing data. TCRdb reanalysed the PCR reads using MiXCR and keeps one entry per CDR3 protein. This table has around 770,000 distinct CDR3 sequences, roughly 46% appearing once. Input material: blood. These TCRs come from a girl aged 5-17 years with multiple sclerosis. CDR3s include the opening cysteine and the closing phenylalanine or tryptophan. The D gene is left open where the match is weak. A row's size may be missing; if present it is once, few, many or a size class.

clone size: -; J gene: TRBJ1-2; V gene: TRBV5-1; D gene: TRBD1; CDR3 protein: CASSATGTEHGYTF; CDR3 DNA: TGCGCCAGCAGCGCTACCGGGACAGAACATGGCTACACCTTC
clone size: -; J gene: TRBJ2-5; V gene: TRBV7-9; D gene: TRBD2; CDR3 protein: CASSFPPGTSGQETQYF; CDR3 DNA: TGTGCCAGCAGTTTCCCTCCAGGGACTAGCGGTCAAGAGACCCAGTACTTC
clone size: -; J gene: TRBJ1-4; V gene: TRBV7-2; D gene: TRBD1; CDR3 protein: CASSPSRRGQFSAKQLFF; CDR3 DNA: TGTGCCAGCAGCCCCTCCCGGCGGGGACAGTTTTCGGCGAAACAACTGTTTTTT
clone size: few; J gene: TRBJ2-5; V gene: TRBV24-1; D gene: -; CDR3 protein: CATSDWRGETQYF; CDR3 DNA: TGTGCCACCAGTGATTGGAGGGGGGAGACCCAGTACTTC
clone size: few; J gene: TRBJ2-1; V gene: TRBV30; D gene: -; CDR3 protein: CAWSRSQAGAGQFF; CDR3 DNA: TGTGCCTGGAGTCGTTCCCAGGCCGGAGCTGGGCAGTTCTTC
clone size: -; J gene: TRBJ2-7; V gene: TRBV24-1; D gene: -; CDR3 protein: CATSQDRGEQYF; CDR3 DNA: TGTGCCACCAGCCAGGACCGGGGGGAGCAGTACTTC
clone size: -; J gene: TRBJ2-7; V gene: TRBV12-3/TRBV12-4; D gene: -; CDR3 protein: CASKTDGYEQYF; CDR3 DNA: TGTGCCAGCAAGACCGACGGCTACGAGCAGTACTTC
clone size: -; J gene: TRBJ2-1; V gene: TRBV6-2/TRBV6-3; D gene: TRBD2; CDR3 protein: CASSYPRLAGGPFEQFF; CDR3 DNA: TGTGCCAGCAGTTATCCCCGACTAGCGGGAGGGCCTTTTGAGCAGTTCTTC
clone size: -; J gene: TRBJ2-1; V gene: TRBV20-1; D gene: -; CDR3 protein: CSADSYNEQFF; CDR3 DNA: TGCAGTGCCGATTCCTACAATGAGCAGTTCTTC
clone size: -; J gene: TRBJ2-7; V gene: TRBV5-1; D gene: TRBD2; CDR3 protein: CASSLQTSGRSSSSYEQYF; CDR3 DNA: TGCGCCAGCAGCTTACAGACTAGCGGGAGGTCGTCTAGCTCCTACGAGCAGTACTTC
clone size: -; J gene: TRBJ2-1; V gene: TRBV27; D gene: -; CDR3 protein: CASGVGGRRYNEQFF; CDR3 DNA: TGTGCCAGCGGGGTAGGAGGGAGAAGGTACAATGAGCAGTTCTTC
clone size: few; J gene: TRBJ2-3; V gene: TRBV7-8; D gene: TRBD1; CDR3 protein: CASSTGQAPSTDTQYF; CDR3 DNA: TGTGCCAGCAGCACTGGACAGGCACCGAGCACAGATACGCAGTATTTT
clone size: -; J gene: TRBJ2-1; V gene: TRBV5-6; D gene: -; CDR3 protein: CASSSLTDNEQFF; CDR3 DNA: TGTGCCAGCAGCTCGTTGACAGACAATGAGCAGTTCTTC
clone size: -; J gene: TRBJ2-7; V gene: TRBV6-5; D gene: TRBD2; CDR3 protein: CASSYALGGTYEQYF; CDR3 DNA: TGTGCCAGCAGTTACGCTTTGGGGGGGACCTACGAGCAGTACTTC
clone size: few; J gene: TRBJ2-3; V gene: TRBV15; D gene: TRBD1; CDR3 protein: CATSRDLFRQGGRNTQYF; CDR3 DNA: TGTGCCACCAGCAGAGATTTGTTTCGACAGGGTGGTCGCAATACGCAGTATTTT
clone size: -; J gene: TRBJ2-7; V gene: TRBV10-3; D gene: TRBD2; CDR3 protein: CAVAPGLAGAYAVYEQYF; CDR3 DNA: TGTGCCGTCGCGCCGGGGCTAGCGGGCGCCTACGCCGTGTACGAGCAGTACTTC